The present T cell receptor (beta chain) was sequenced within a study of blood T cell repertoires in COVID-19 (TCRdb year 2020). About the study as a whole: Collaborator samples came from the United States, Italy and Spain and covered acute and convalescent phases of COVID-19. The prospective study material was composed of cDNA or gDNA derived from T cells, B-cell-depleted T cells, or PBMCs. The dataset comprised deeply sampled blood TCRbeta repertoires from subjects exposed to, actively infected with, or recovered from COVID-19. The repertoires were released in a freely available public database intended as a resource for research on the immune response to SARS-CoV-2. The samples were drawn from the first 160 participants of the ongoing ImmuneRACE study and from roughly 1,300 subjects provided by 6 global collaborators. Nearly every sample came with metadata listing a de-identified subject ID, COVID-19 status, age in years and sex. Where available, HLA class I and class II types were taken from metadata supplied by the sample provider and were not determined by assay-based typing.

Reading the germline V gene gives CDR1 SNHLY and CDR2 FYNNEI. From the cysteine up to the phenylalanine, the CDR3 has a length of 14 residues. Only the CDR3 part of the read is kept: 42 bases, read in frame from the first base. V loses 5 bases at its end and J loses 0 bases; junction bases beyond the gene matches: 3. Study-level results and caveats: The amount of clinical and demographic metadata varied by source and participant and was provided uncurated.

Another Seattle source contributed samples from volunteer blood donors who had recovered from COVID-19. Whole blood was collected in K2EDTA tubes by collaborating institutions according to the institutions' own protocols. For TCRbeta analysis, collaborators shipped samples as frozen whole blood, isolated PBMCs, or DNA extracted from either of those sample types. TCRbeta CDR3 regions were amplified from genomic DNA by means of the immunoSEQ Assay, a bias-controlled multiplex PCR. Per the original workflow: Nucleated cell counts per sample were estimated from amplification of reference gene primers within the assay. Sequence reads were collapsed and filtered to measure the absolute abundance of every unique TCRbeta CDR3 rearrangement. For each sample, productive Simpson clonality was calculated by taking the square root of Simpson's diversity index across productive rearrangements. As stored in TCRdb, this immuneACCESS dataset retains in-frame rearrangements with V and J assigned. A fraction of the clones does not appear; measured against another copy, unresolved V genes explain less than half of the discrepancy, and the remainder lacks a known reason. That table is the source of V, J and clone size, and D and trimming were worked out from the DNA. The sample table shows 250,000 to 300,000 clones, and approximately 90% are seen once. The ten top clones hold more than 6.5% of the sample.

Only a few counts were recorded for this clone. It lacks a known antigen. No much larger clonotype is one base removed from it; base qualities were not supplied. Sample: peripheral blood. This receptor was taken from a woman aged 25 to 39 who had recovered from COVID-19. The chain is assembled from TRBV2 and TRBJ1-2, with 7 bases matching TRBD1. CDR3 sequence: CASSRQGTNYGYTF. The nucleotide sequence reads as follows: TGTGCCAGCAGTCGACAGGGAACTAACTATGGCTACACCTTC.